These 7 T cell receptor beta chains originate from one sample sequenced in a study of blood T cell repertoires in COVID-19 (dated by TCRdb to 2018 to 2020). The library was prepared using the immunoSEQ multiplex PCR assay. Held by TCRdb, this immuneACCESS table contains in-frame sequences only and omits some clones. Under half of the omission traces to an unresolved V gene where checked; the cause of the rest is unknown. Across this sample there are under 130,000 clones, with roughly 90% seen only once. The ten largest clonotypes hold approximately 3.6% of the sample. The source material was peripheral blood. These receptors were collected from an older woman with acute or convalescent COVID-19.

V is TRBV5-1 and J is TRBJ2-1; D is unresolved. V dropped 4 bases and J dropped 0 bases, with 11 bases sitting between them. There are 15 residues in the CDR3. Germline V gene lookup returns CDR1 SGHRS and CDR2 YFSETQ. The CDR3 nucleotides read TGCGCCAGCAGCGTCCAACCCGGCTCCTACAATGAGCAGTTCTTC. Translating it yields CASSVQPGSYNEQFF.

This clone was recorded a few times. This rearrangement joins TRBV28 to TRBJ2-1; 14 nucleotides line up with TRBD2. This CDR3 contains 16 residues. Germline CDR1 is MDHEN and CDR2 is SYDVKM. Unmatched junction bases numbered 5, after V lost 3 bases and J lost 7 bases. CDR3 region: CASSLSGTSGSNEQFF. CDR3 nucleotides: TGTGCCAGCAGTTTGTCCGGGACTAGCGGGAGTAATGAGCAGTTCTTC.

V is TRBV6-5 and J is TRBJ2-3; 11 bases are a match to TRBD2. Germline assignment: CDR1 MNHEY and CDR2 SVGAGI. The CDR3 spans 16 residues. V gave up 4 bases and J gave up 4 bases; unmatched junction bases: 7. Here the CDR3 reads CASSSLAGGPSDTQYF. CDR3 sequence (DNA): TGTGCCAGCAGTTCATTAGCGGGAGGGCCGTCAGATACGCAGTATTTT.

This chain links TRBV28 with TRBJ2-1; TRBD2 agrees at 8 bases. Germline-derived CDR1 and CDR2 are MDHEN and SYDVKM. V lost 7 bases, J lost 0 bases, and 8 bases stayed unmatched. The length of the CDR3 is 16 residues. The CDR3 here is CASTTGGDFSYNEQFF. The DNA of the CDR3 is TGTGCCAGCACCACCGGGGGGGATTTCTCCTACAATGAGCAGTTCTTC.

The J gene is TRBJ2-1, the V gene TRBV2; 9 bases match TRBD2. The CDR3 is 15 residues long. Germline V CDR1 and CDR2: SNHLY, FYNNEI. The V and J ends lost 8 bases and 4 bases, in that order; junction bases with no gene match: 9. CDR3 loop: CASVPRLAAYNEQFF. CDR3 in DNA: TGTGCCAGCGTTCCCCGACTAGCGGCATACAATGAGCAGTTCTTC.

The chain is built from TRBV3-1 (or the pseudogene TRBV3-2) and TRBJ1-3, with 7 bases fitting TRBD1. The germline V gene has CDR1 LGHDT and CDR2 YNNKEL (reference sequence). V lost 4 bases to trimming and J lost 0 bases; unmatched junction nucleotides: 6. This CDR3 is 16 amino acids long. Here the CDR3 DNA reads TGTGCCAGCAGCCTGACAGGGTCTCGCTCTGGAAACACCATATATTTT. Translating it yields CASSLTGSRSGNTIYF.

The chain uses TRBV3-1 (or the pseudogene TRBV3-2) and TRBJ2-4; 10 bases match TRBD1. The V gene's germline CDR1 is LGHDT and CDR2 YNNKEL (reference sequence). J gave up 7 bases and V 4 bases, and 7 bases lay outside the gene matches. The CDR3 covers 15 residues. In DNA form, the CDR3 reads TGTGCCAGCAGCCGAGCGACAGGGGGCTTGAACATTCAGTACTTC. It specifies CASSRATGGLNIQYF.